Reported below is one T cell receptor (beta chain). Its cognate antigen is unknown. Primers included in the PCR were 60 Vbeta and 13 Jbeta primers. The method was immunoSEQ multiplex PCR; TCRdb's version includes in-frame clones alone and lacks a portion of them. The sample holds 100,000 to 150,000 clones; roughly 75% are singletons and the top ten take around 3.3%. The V and J ends lost 11 bases and 3 bases, in that order; junction bases with no gene match: 4. CDR3 length equals 12 residues. Germline CDR1 is LNHNV and CDR2 is YYDKDF (reference sequence). This sample is part of a study of cytomegalovirus exposure and HLA in healthy donors. Findings and limits, study-wide: TCR beta chain V- and J-gene trimming was linked, in a later analysis, to a missense variant in DCLRE1C. Most TCR sequences were rare, but some public TCRs occurred in many donors.

The rearrangement uses TRBV15 and TRBJ2-7; TRBD1 aligns across 10 bases. Sequenced material: PBMCs. This receptor was obtained from a woman in her forties or fifties in good health and CMV-seronegative. The CDR3 DNA follows: TGTGCCCTCGGGACAGGGGACTACGAGCAGTACTTC. Translating gives CALGTGDYEQYF.